The 4 T cell receptor beta chains below come from one sample, sequenced in a study of T cells in Graves' hyperthyroidism and ophthalmopathy. It was RNA transcripts that yielded the amplified TCR beta CDR3 regions. The HTBI primer set drove a first-round RT-PCR of the TCR CDR3. TCRdb ran MiXCR on the multiplex PCR reads and lists one entry per CDR3 protein. In the table there are under 300,000 distinct CDR3 sequences, more than 14% of which are singletons. Material for sequencing was blood. These receptors were obtained from a woman aged 40 to 50 with Graves' hyperthyroidism that later progressed to Graves' ophthalmopathy.

This clonotype was seen at least ten times. The chain uses TRBV28 and TRBJ1-5; 10 bases align to TRBD1. After removal of 6 bases from V and 5 bases from J, the junction contained 10 bases not matched to a gene. Germline V lookup: CDR1 MDHEN, CDR2 SYDVKM. The CDR3 runs 16 residues. DNA for the CDR3: TGTGCCAGCAGCCTAAGACCGGGGACAGGGGATCAGCCCCAGCATTTT. Translating gives CASSLRPGTGDQPQHF.

This clonotype occurred once. This CDR3 is CASSEASGTHFDEQFF. Written as DNA, the CDR3 is TGTGCCAGCAGTGAGGCGTCGGGGACCCATTTCGATGAGCAGTTCTTC. J is TRBJ2-1 and V is TRBV2; D is tentatively TRBD1 or TRBD2 (5 bases each). This CDR3 spans 16 amino acids. CDR1 and CDR2 (germline): SNHLY, FYNNEI. V was cut by 3 bases and J by 8 bases, with 20 bases left in between.

This clonotype was recorded at least ten times. The chain is built from TRBV30 and TRBJ2-7; D may be TRBD2 (5 bases). CDR1 and CDR2 from the germline V gene are GTSNPN and SVGIG (reference sequence). Trimming took 5 bases from V and 5 from J, leaving 13 bases between them. This CDR3 region has 12 residues. In DNA form, the CDR3 reads TGTGCCTGGTCTTCTCCGAGGGACGAGCAGTACTTC. Protein product: CAWSSPRDEQYF.

This clonotype was recorded at least ten times. V is TRBV24-1 and J is TRBJ2-7; TRBD2 matches at 7 bases. After removal of 3 bases from V and 5 bases from J, the junction contained 6 bases not matched to a gene. The CDR3 totals 14 residues. The germline V gene has CDR1 KGHDR and CDR2 SFDVKD. The chain's CDR3 is CATSDRLAAHEQYF. Here the CDR3 DNA reads TGTGCCACCAGTGATAGACTAGCAGCACACGAGCAGTACTTC.